The entry that follows covers one TCR beta chain sequence. What it binds is not known. This entry comes from a study of cytomegalovirus exposure and HLA in healthy donors. Study-wide points: Subsequent analysis of the roughly 120 validation repertoires found a tendency for first-cohort TCR clusters to co-occur. There were under 200 TCR beta chains listed as cytomegalovirus-associated.

The germline V gene has CDR1 LNHNV and CDR2 YYDKDF (reference sequence). The CDR3 covers 15 residues. V shed 3 bases and J shed 0 bases, with 12 bases lying between them. Libraries were prepared by immunoSEQ multiplex PCR; TCRdb keeps only in-frame clonotypes and omits some of them. The table has just under 75,000 clones, 85% to 95% seen once. Donors were drawn from the roughly 110-subject validation cohort, separate from the 666-subject first cohort. The V call is TRBV15, the J call TRBJ2-7; possibly TRBD2 for D (5 bases). This receptor was obtained from a young woman in good health and CMV-seropositive. The sequenced sample consisted of PBMCs. CDR3 amino acids: CATSRGRGFSYEQYF. In DNA, the CDR3 is TGTGCCACCAGCAGGGGCAGAGGGTTCTCCTACGAGCAGTACTTC.